Listed below are T cell receptor beta chains from one sample, sequenced in a study of T-cell memory formation after mild COVID-19. TCRdb redid the calling of the 5' RACE reads with MiXCR, one entry per CDR3 protein. The data show under 700,000 distinct CDR3 sequences, about a fifth seen once. Sequenced input: PBMCs or a T cell subset sorted from them (not recorded which). The receptor set was obtained from an adult woman who had mild COVID-19 (a few samples of this study predate the infection). Cell type and time point are not known. CDR3s leave out the opening cysteine and the closing phenylalanine or tryptophan. The D gene is left open where the match is weak.

d_call v_call cdr3_aa
TRBD1 TRBV29-1 SAEDREYSYEQY
NA TRBV7-8 ASSLVSGENTEAF
NA TRBV12-3/TRBV12-4 ASKEGTEAF
TRBD2 TRBV9 AMILGRGTF
NA TRBV6-5 ASSLRGYAVEQF
TRBD2 TRBV6-5 ASSGRGTSDEQF
NA TRBV7-2 ASSRDWAKQY
NA TRBV4-2 ASRRDREADTQY
NA TRBV11-2 ASSERSLSYNEQF
TRBD1 TRBV7-6 ASSTDLGTARRETQY
NA TRBV19 ASSWGHRDYEQY
NA TRBV6-5 ASSIDFRTVNTEAF
TRBD1 TRBV6-5 ASSRGQGRGYT
NA TRBV28 ASTRLIDSYEQY
NA TRBV21-1 ASVELPEISSYNEQF
TRBD2 TRBV7-9 ASSRGTSGYEQY
NA TRBV7-2 ASSLSRGERGWEQY
TRBD1 TRBV18 ASSPPGTESPEQY
TRBD2 TRBV3-1 ASSPVRSGGTRDGELF
NA TRBV5-1 ASSLRADSYNEQF
TRBD2 TRBV4-1 ASSQSTSGVSYEQY
NA TRBV24-1 ATSDRIRGGLF
NA TRBV20-1 SARNQRAYNEQF
TRBD1 TRBV10-3 AISSRTGGRGTDTQY
NA TRBV24-1 ATSDSEQDYTGELF
NA TRBV20-1 SPTPRAGSYTEAF
NA TRBV18 ASSPGGKETQY
NA TRBV7-8 ASSPSRGPARKIEQY
TRBD2 TRBV18 ASSPPGLAGGTTGELF
NA TRBV6-5 ASSYSNRDAAREQF
NA TRBV28 ASSSPGDWRNYGYT
NA TRBV24-1 ATSDSSRETQY
TRBD2 TRBV7-8 ASILAGEPPFTSSTDTQY
NA TRBV5-1 ASSPRSTPWDTEAF
TRBD1 TRBV7-3 ASSRTGTGGYNEQF
NA TRBV5-1 ASSLLMEEQF
NA TRBV12-3/TRBV12-4 ASSLRAAGAITDTQY
TRBD2 TRBV23-1 ASSQSGVPCGGETQY
NA TRBV25-1 ASSEYSVRGATEAF
NA TRBV11-3 ASSLGFADTQY
NA TRBV6-1 ASRLLTRNNEQF
TRBD1 TRBV7-9 ASSSRQGEGTEAF
NA TRBV29-1 SVDLQGKSSYNEQF
NA TRBV20-1 SASLRAGNQPQH
TRBD1 TRBV18 ASSPLGTGGFYGYT
TRBD1 TRBV29-1 SVPGTGRREQY
NA TRBV10-3 AISESGNWETQY
TRBD1 TRBV6-1 ASSRTGPDYGYT
NA TRBV9 ASSVLGSMGTEAF
NA TRBV12-3/TRBV12-4 ACNAGARYEKLF
NA TRBV24-1 ATSVGEAQY
NA TRBV7-8 ASSLETSYNEQF
TRBD2 TRBV4-1 ASSLTSGGEIASTDTQY
NA TRBV7-8 ASSAGGAANYGYT
NA TRBV12-3/TRBV12-4 ASSFQGATNEKLF